One and the same sample provided the 13 T cell receptor beta chains below, sequenced in a study of blood T cell repertoires in COVID-19. Assay used: immunoSEQ multiplex PCR; TCRdb lists only in-frame clones, some missing. The data show about 370,000 clones, more than 80% seen once. Sequencing used PBMCs or T cells enriched from blood (not recorded which). The receptors shown here come from a young man who had recovered from COVID-19.

This chain connects TRBV28 to TRBJ2-7, with a possible D match to TRBD1 (6 bases). Trimming pared 5 bases from V and 1 base from J, leaving 18 bases between. The CDR3 spans 16 residues. Germline V gene sequence: CDR1 MDHEN, CDR2 SYDVKM. The CDR3 sequence is CASSPHRDNPSYEQYF. The CDR3 bases are TGTGCCAGCAGTCCGCACCGGGACAACCCATCCTACGAGCAGTACTTC.

The rearrangement uses TRBV4-3 and TRBJ2-2, with TRBD2 as a possible D gene (5 bases). V was shortened by 4 bases and J by 7 bases, with 13 bases between the two germline ends. The CDR3 contains 14 residues. Germline CDR1 reads LGHNA; CDR2 reads YSLEER. Here the CDR3 DNA reads TGCGCCAGCAGCCTCCCTCGGGAAGGCGGGGAGCTGTTTTTT. This translates into CASSLPREGGELFF.

The chain joins TRBV11-2 to TRBJ2-1; 11 nucleotides line up with TRBD2. CDR1 SGHAT and CDR2 FQNNGV come from the germline V gene. This CDR3 is built from 18 residues. V gave up 5 bases and J gave up 7 bases; unmatched junction bases: 16. Here the CDR3 DNA reads TGTGCCAGCAGCGCCCTAGGGCCGGGACTAGCGGCGGGGAATGAGCAGTTCTTC. Amino acids: CASSALGPGLAAGNEQFF.

The J gene is TRBJ1-3, the V gene TRBV29-1; 7 nucleotides align to TRBD1. Germline values: CDR1 SQVTM, CDR2 ANQGSEA. The CDR3 totals 12 residues. The ends lost 6 bases at V and 4 bases at J; junction bases unmatched: 3. The CDR3 coding sequence is TGCAGCGTCCAGGACAGGGGAAACACCATATATTTT. This translates into CSVQDRGNTIYF. Full variable domain (outside the CDR3, taken from reference TRBV29-1 and TRBJ1-3): SAVISQKPSRDICQRGTSLTIQCQVDSQVTMMFWYRQQPGQSLTLIATANQGSEATYESGFVIDKFPISRPNLTFSTLTVSNMSPEDSSIYLCSVQDRGNTIYFGEGSWLTVV.

This clone was detected once. The chain links TRBV3-1 (or the pseudogene TRBV3-2) to TRBJ1-1; 10 bases match TRBD1. CDR1 and CDR2 from the germline V gene are LGHDT and YNNKEL (reference sequence). V was pared by 1 base and J by 10 bases, with 0 bases of the junction left unmatched. The CDR3 is 12 residues long. CDR3 sequence: CASSQGDRGAFF. CDR3 nucleotides: TGTGCCAGCAGCCAAGGGGACAGGGGAGCTTTCTTT.

This chain connects TRBV7-2 to TRBJ2-3, with 7 bases fitting TRBD2. CDR3 length equals 18 residues. V gave up 4 bases and J gave up 2 bases; unmatched junction bases: 15. Germline assignment: CDR1 SGHTA and CDR2 FQGNSA. The DNA of the CDR3 is TGTGCCAGCAGCTCCATCCCACGGGGCGGGAGCAACACAGATACGCAGTATTTT. Translated, it gives CASSSIPRGGSNTDTQYF. Filled out from reference TRBV7-2 and TRBJ2-3, the complete variable domain reads GAGVSQSPSNKVTEKGKDVELRCDPISGHTALYWYRQSLGQGLEFLIYFQGNSAPDKSGLPSDRFSAERTGGSVSTLTIQRTQQEDSAVYLCASSSIPRGGSNTDTQYFGPGTRLTVL.

The chain is built from TRBV29-1 and TRBJ2-7; no firm D call. There are 11 residues in the CDR3. CDR1 SQVTM and CDR2 ANQGSEA come from the germline V gene. V was trimmed by 5 bases and J by 4 bases, leaving 9 bases between them. CDR3 DNA: TGCAGCGTTAAAGGTATATACGAGCAGTACTTC. Its translation is CSVKGIYEQYF.

CDR3 bases: TGCGCCAGCAGCTTGTTTGGACAGGACGACGAGCAGTACTTC. Protein product: CASSLFGQDDEQYF. The rearrangement uses TRBV5-1 and TRBJ2-7; TRBD1 matches at 7 bases. The ends lost 1 base at V and 5 bases at J; junction bases unmatched: 6. CDR1 and CDR2 from the germline V gene are SGHRS and YFSETQ. The CDR3 is 14 residues long.

This clone was observed once. This rearrangement joins TRBV27 to TRBJ2-7; TRBD1 aligns across 12 bases. With 6 bases clipped from V and 4 bases from J, the junction kept 10 bases outside the gene matches. This CDR3 comprises 16 residues. Looked up from germline, CDR1 is MNHEY and CDR2 is SMNVEV (reference sequence). The CDR3 sequence: CASRSGTGGWGYEQYF. CDR3 DNA sequence: TGTGCCAGCAGGTCCGGGACAGGGGGCTGGGGGTACGAGCAGTACTTC.

The V call is TRBV7-8, the J call TRBJ2-1; 7 nucleotides agree with TRBD2. CDR1 SGHVS and CDR2 FQNEAQ come from the germline V gene. The CDR3 totals 16 residues. Trimming removed 6 bases from V and 1 base from J; junction bases left unmatched: 9. Here the CDR3 DNA reads TGTGCCAGCAGACGACCCGGACTAGATTCCTACAATGAGCAGTTCTTC. Translating gives CASRRPGLDSYNEQFF.

V gene TRBV7-7 combines with J gene TRBJ2-1, with 9 bases matching TRBD2. The CDR3 has 15 residues. CDR1 is SSHAT, CDR2 FNYEAQ, per germline (reference sequence). The J segment lost 7 bases and the V segment lost 5 bases, leaving 9 bases of the junction unmatched. CDR3 amino acids: CASSSIAGGPNEQFF. The CDR3 nucleotides read TGTGCCAGCAGCAGCATTGCGGGAGGGCCGAATGAGCAGTTCTTC. Full variable domain (outside the CDR3, taken from reference TRBV7-7 and TRBJ2-1): GAGVSQSPRYKVTKRGQDVTLRCDPISSHATLYWYQQALGQGPEFLTYFNYEAQPDKSGLPSDRFSAERPEGSISTLTIQRTEQRDSAMYRCASSSIAGGPNEQFFGPGTRLTVL.

The CDR3 here is CASSPVRGGRRTGELFF. The CDR3 DNA follows: TGTGCCAGCAGTCCCGTTCGGGGGGGGCGTCGGACCGGGGAGCTGTTTTTT. The chain is built from TRBV3-1 (or the pseudogene TRBV3-2) and TRBJ2-2, with TRBD2 matching over 8 bases. Trimming at V came to 6 bases and at J to 5 bases, leaving 14 bases not matched to a gene. CDR1 is LGHDT, CDR2 YNNKEL, per germline (reference sequence). This CDR3 is 17 amino acids long.

J is TRBJ2-7 and V is TRBV7-2; TRBD1 might be the D (6 bases). CDR1 SGHTA and CDR2 FQGNSA come from the germline V gene. This CDR3 comprises 16 residues. V lost 1 base and J lost 2, with 15 bases in between. CDR3 loop: CASSLGDTSFAYEQYF. The CDR3 coding sequence is TGTGCCAGCAGCTTAGGGGACACTTCCTTCGCCTACGAGCAGTACTTC.